This TCR beta chain comes out of a study of T cell clusters in autoimmune cytopenias. General study results and limits: Physiological T cell clusters of healthy donors were apparently absent in primary autoimmune cytopenia patients.

One tube held mixed TRB-A and TRB-B primer pools for touch-down PCR. TCRdb re-called the multiplex PCR reads and catalogs CDR3 proteins one per entry, DNA excluded. This repertoire comprises under 8,500 distinct CDR3 sequences; its ten largest clones make up approximately 4%. To note about this clonotype: The antigen is undetermined.

TRB was amplified from about 270 ng of peripheral blood genomic DNA per sample. This CDR3 contains 14 residues. The germline gives CDR1 MNHEY, CDR2 SMNVEV (reference sequence). The same sample was also studied in work on T cell repertoires in aging, cancer and after chemotherapy.

The V gene is TRBV27, the J gene TRBJ2-7. Source material: peripheral blood. This clonotype originated in a human donor in good health. CDR3 residues: CASSFSSLPYEQYF.